The next 30 T cell receptor beta chains were all read from a single sample in a study of CD8 T cells in ankylosing spondylitis. TCRdb re-called the 5' RACE reads through MiXCR, storing one row per CDR3 protein. The sample has a few hundred thousand distinct CDR3 sequences; approximately 10% are singletons. Sequencing was done on a sample of blood, either unsorted or a sorted T cell fraction (not recorded which). All receptors derive from a male donor with ankylosing spondylitis or in good health (not recorded which).

This clonotype was detected ten times or more. The chain uses TRBV11-1 and TRBJ1-4; TRBD1 is a possible D gene (5 bases). Trimming stripped 4 bases from V and 7 bases from J, with 25 bases between. CDR3 size: 18 residues. Germline CDR1 reads SGHAT; CDR2 reads FQDESV (reference sequence). CDR3 sequence reads: CASSWTRGAVGGTEKLFF. In DNA, the CDR3 is TGTGCCAGCAGCTGGACCCGGGGCGCAGTAGGTGGGACTGAAAAACTGTTTTTT. Looking up the rest from reference TRBV11-1 and TRBJ1-4 gives the full variable domain: EAEVAQSPRYKITEKSQAVAFWCDPISGHATLYWYRQILGQGPELLVQFQDESVVDDSQLPKDRFSAERLKGVDSTLKIQPAELGDSAMYLCASSWTRGAVGGTEKLFFGSGTQLSVL.

This clonotype was recorded at least ten times. The genes are TRBV7-2 and TRBJ1-1; weak D call: TRBD1 (5 bases). Between the trimmed V and J ends, which lost 4 bases and 1 base, there was a span of 10 bases. There are 14 residues in the CDR3. In germline, CDR1 is SGHTA, CDR2 FQGNSA. The CDR3 spells CASSSGTWNTEAFF. DNA of the CDR3: TGTGCCAGCAGCTCGGGGACGTGGAACACTGAAGCTTTCTTT.

The table lists this clonotype with many counts. The chain recombines TRBV12-3 or TRBV12-4 with TRBJ2-6; 7 nucleotides agree with TRBD1. The CDR3 runs 18 residues. With 5 bases clipped from V and 0 bases from J, the junction kept 10 bases outside the gene matches. The CDR3 reads CASSARDSTNSGANVLTF. As DNA, the CDR3 is TGTGCCAGCAGTGCCCGGGACAGTACGAACTCTGGGGCCAACGTCCTGACTTTC.

This clonotype was observed at least ten times. This rearrangement joins TRBV5-1 to TRBJ2-2; 7 nucleotides align to TRBD1. The CDR3 is 15 residues long. J gave up 5 bases and V 0 bases, and 4 bases lay outside the gene matches. Germline loops: CDR1 SGHRS, CDR2 YFSETQ. The CDR3 bases are TGCGCCAGCAGCTTGGCAGAGGGGGCAACCGGGGAGCTGTTTTTT. The encoded protein is CASSLAEGATGELFF.

The table lists this clonotype with a few counts. The chain is built from TRBV9 and TRBJ2-3; tentatively, D is TRBD1 or TRBD2 (6 bases each). The CDR3 runs to 17 residues. V lost 4 bases and J lost 2, with 20 bases in between. CDR1 is SGDLS, CDR2 YYNGEE, per germline. CDR3 protein: CASSLTWGAGYTDTQYF. Here the CDR3 DNA reads TGTGCCAGCAGCCTAACTTGGGGGGCGGGGTACACAGATACGCAGTATTTT.

This clonotype was observed once. A much larger clone sits a single nucleotide away, making a read error possible. This sequence joins TRBV15 and TRBJ2-2, with D unresolved. The CDR3 totals 13 residues. The ends were cut back, 0 bases at V and 7 bases at J, with 6 bases in the middle. Germline V CDR1 and CDR2: LNHNV, YYDKDF (reference sequence). CDR3 protein: CATSRDLVGELFF. DNA of the CDR3: TGTGCCACCAGCAGAGATTTGGTCGGGGAGCTGTTTTTT.

This clonotype has just a few counts. The chain carries TRBV5-5 and TRBJ2-7; 12 nucleotides match TRBD1. CDR1 and CDR2 from the germline V gene are SGHKS and YYEKEE (reference sequence). This CDR3 contains 16 residues. V lost 3 bases, J lost 0 bases, and 4 bases stayed unmatched. For the CDR3, the DNA is TGTGCCAGCAGCTGGGGACAGGGGGCCTTCTCCTACGAGCAGTACTTC. This translates into CASSWGQGAFSYEQYF.

This clonotype was seen a few times. The V call is TRBV7-2, the J call TRBJ2-1; D is unresolved. There are 18 residues in the CDR3. CDR1 SGHTA and CDR2 FQGNSA come from the germline V gene. Trimming removed 0 bases from V and 4 bases from J, with 19 bases in between. The CDR3 is CASSLALAGSSSYNEQFF. The CDR3 nucleotides are TGTGCCAGCAGCTTAGCCCTGGCAGGAAGTAGCTCTTACAATGAGCAGTTCTTC.

The rearrangement joins TRBV3-1 to TRBJ2-7, with TRBD2 matching 8 bases. Germline-derived CDR1 and CDR2 are LGHDT and YNNKEL (reference sequence). V lost 1 base and J lost 7; bases outside the gene matches: 3. CDR3 length: 13 residues. The DNA for the CDR3 is TGTGCCAGCAGCCAAGCGGCTAGCGGGGAGCAGTACTTC. It translates to CASSQAASGEQYF.

This clonotype was counted only a few times. The rearrangement links TRBV12-3 or TRBV12-4 to TRBJ1-5; D is perhaps TRBD1 (5 bases). CDR3 length equals 13 residues. The V end was cut by 10 bases, the J end by 1 base, with 11 bases between. The CDR3: CATARQSNQPQHF. CDR3 sequence (DNA): TGTGCCACCGCCCGACAGAGCAATCAGCCCCAGCATTTT.

In its sample, this clonotype was seen many times. The chain is built from TRBV29-1 and TRBJ2-2, with 8 positions matching TRBD1. With V trimmed by 7 bases and J by 7 bases, 29 bases remained unmatched. Germline values: CDR1 SQVTM, CDR2 ANQGSEA. The CDR3 length is 20 residues. DNA of the CDR3: TGCAGCGCCTCTAGGATCGGGATCCTTGCGGACAGGGAAAAGGGCGGGGAGCTGTTTTTT. Translating it yields CSASRIGILADREKGGELFF.

There are many counts of this clonotype. The chain carries TRBV7-2 and TRBJ2-7, with 7 bases fitting TRBD1. In germline, CDR1 is SGHTA, CDR2 FQGNSA. V lost 1 base, J lost 1 base, and 4 bases stayed unmatched. The CDR3 is 15 residues long. CDR3 sequence: CASSLVADRSYEQYF. The CDR3, as DNA: TGTGCCAGCAGCTTAGTGGCGGACAGGTCCTACGAGCAGTACTTC.

This clonotype appeared many times. V and J are TRBV27 and TRBJ1-5; 7 nucleotides align to TRBD1. V lost 6 bases to trimming and J lost 5 bases; unmatched junction nucleotides: 10. CDR1 MNHEY and CDR2 SMNVEV come from the germline V gene (reference sequence). The CDR3 has 15 residues. DNA of the CDR3: TGTGCCAGCAGACCCCCCGGGACAGATGATCAGCCCCAGCATTTT. Encoded protein: CASRPPGTDDQPQHF.

This clonotype was recorded at least ten times. The chain employs TRBV7-3 and TRBJ1-2, with 11 nucleotides matching TRBD1. The germline CDR1 and CDR2 sequences are SGHTA and FQGTGA. The ends lost 5 bases at V and 7 bases at J; junction bases unmatched: 12. CDR3 length equals 16 residues. The CDR3 nucleotides are TGTGCCAGCAGCCCCGGACAGGGGGCGTCGTCCCGTGGCTACACCTTC. Protein sequence: CASSPGQGASSRGYTF.

Points on this clonotype: Germline is not matched at one junction end, which may reflect a read error. V usage is TRBV24-1 and J usage is TRBJ2-6; D perhaps matches TRBD1 (6 bases). This CDR3 region has 15 residues. Germline V gives CDR1 KGHDR, CDR2 SFDVKD. Here the CDR3 reads CATGHESSGAYVLTF. CDR3 nucleotides: TGTGCCACGGGACACGAAAGCTCTGGGGCCTACGTCCTCACTTTC.

This clonotype was observed many times. The gene calls are TRBV6-2 or TRBV6-3 and TRBJ1-6; maybe TRBD1 (6 bases). Trimming stripped 4 bases from V and 7 bases from J, with 17 bases between. The CDR3 runs to 16 residues. CDR1 and CDR2 (germline): MNHEY, SVGEGT. In DNA, the CDR3 is TGTGCCAGCAGTTTCCTCCGGGACAAGAAGAATTCACCCCTCCACTTT. It codes for CASSFLRDKKNSPLHF.

The sample holds many counts of this clonotype. This rearrangement joins TRBV5-1 to TRBJ1-2, with D perhaps matching TRBD1 (5 bases). CDR3 length equals 15 residues. Germline V CDR1 and CDR2: SGHRS, YFSETQ. Trimming stripped 3 bases from V and 0 bases from J, with 12 bases between. The CDR3 reads CASSSWGRANYGYTF. The CDR3, as DNA: TGCGCCAGCAGCTCTTGGGGCAGAGCTAACTATGGCTACACCTTC.

The chain couples TRBV5-1 to TRBJ2-3; 8 bases map to TRBD1. The V segment lost 4 bases and the J segment 0 bases; nucleotides outside the gene matches: 13. Germline lookup yields CDR1 SGHRS and CDR2 YFSETQ. The CDR3 consists of 18 residues. CDR3 in DNA: TGCGCCAGCAGCGCACGGACAGGGATATTACCTAGCACAGATACGCAGTATTTT. Its protein product is CASSARTGILPSTDTQYF.

This clonotype was observed at least ten times. The V gene is TRBV2, the J gene TRBJ2-1, with no clear D. CDR1 SNHLY and CDR2 FYNNEI come from the germline V gene. The CDR3 spans 15 residues. Between the trimmed V and J ends, which lost 4 bases and 5 bases, there was a span of 15 bases. CDR3 in DNA: TGTGCCAGCAGTGCCGGCTGGCCCATAAACAATGAGCAGTTCTTC. It is translated as CASSAGWPINNEQFF.

In its sample, this clonotype was seen a few times. The V call is TRBV6-4, the J call TRBJ2-3, with 7 bases identical to TRBD2. The ends lost 3 bases at V and 1 base at J; junction bases unmatched: 7. This CDR3 comprises 16 residues. Germline loops: CDR1 MRHNA, CDR2 SNTAGT. The CDR3 bases are TGTGCCAGCAGTGAAAGGAGCGGGAAGGGCACAGATACGCAGTATTTT. It specifies CASSERSGKGTDTQYF.

This clonotype was detected ten times or more. The rearrangement uses TRBV12-3 or TRBV12-4 and TRBJ1-5; 8 nucleotides match TRBD1. This CDR3 region has 14 residues. V dropped 6 bases and J dropped 4; count of bases not matched to a gene: 5. The CDR3 coding sequence is TGTGCCAGCAGCTACACAGGGGGAAATCAGCCCCAGCATTTT. Protein: CASSYTGGNQPQHF.

This clonotype was seen repeatedly, ten times or more. This rearrangement joins TRBV9 to TRBJ1-1; 8 bases align to TRBD1. Trimming at V came to 4 bases and at J to 3 bases, leaving 8 bases not matched to a gene. This CDR3 is 15 amino acids long. Germline lookup yields CDR1 SGDLS and CDR2 YYNGEE. CDR3 in DNA: TGTGCCAGCAGCCCCAACAGGGGGAGGGACACTGAAGCTTTCTTT. Translation: CASSPNRGRDTEAFF.

This clonotype has more than one count but fewer than ten. J is TRBJ2-7 and V is TRBV7-2; D might be TRBD1 (5 bases). CDR3 length equals 14 residues. Per germline, CDR1 SGHTA and CDR2 FQGNSA. Trimming took off 0 bases at V and 5 bases at J, with 11 bases between the two ends. CDR3 nucleotides: TGTGCCAGCAGCTTAGCATCAGGGTTCCACGAGCAGTACTTC. Its protein product is CASSLASGFHEQYF.

This clonotype has a count of ten or more. The rearrangement joins TRBV7-8 to TRBJ2-2, with D tentatively TRBD2 (6 bases). Trimming cost V 0 bases and J 4 bases, with 9 bases left between them. The CDR3 extends over 15 amino acids. Germline loops: CDR1 SGHVS, CDR2 FQNEAQ. CDR3 loop: CASSLAVAVTGELFF. Written as DNA, the CDR3 is TGTGCCAGCAGCTTAGCAGTAGCGGTCACCGGGGAGCTGTTTTTT.

The V and J genes are TRBV10-3 and TRBJ2-7; the D is unclear. The germline V gene has CDR1 ENHRY and CDR2 SYGVKD. The V gene lost 4 bases and the J gene lost 3 bases, with 7 bases spanning the gap. This CDR3 contains 12 residues. CDR3 DNA sequence: TGTGCCATCAGTGGGCAGCTCTACGAGCAGTACTTC. This encodes CAISGQLYEQYF.

Only a few counts were recorded for this clonotype. The genes are TRBV20-1 and TRBJ1-2; possibly TRBD1 for D (5 bases). The CDR3 covers 12 residues. The germline V and J ends were trimmed by 6 bases and 8 bases, with 16 bases remaining between them. Germline-derived CDR1 and CDR2 are DFQATT and SNEGSKA (reference sequence). The chain's CDR3 is CSATTDRLGYTF. CDR3 nucleotides: TGCAGTGCAACGACAGATAGATTGGGCTACACCTTC.

This clonotype was observed many times. The chain joins TRBV6-1 to TRBJ1-1; 7 bases map to TRBD1. This CDR3 contains 14 residues. CDR1 is MNHNS, CDR2 SASEGT, per germline. The V gene end was trimmed by 6 bases and the J gene end by 4 bases; junction bases not matched to a gene: 8. The CDR3, as DNA: TGTGCCAGCAGATCCCCACAGGGGAGCACTGAAGCTTTCTTT. It codes for CASRSPQGSTEAFF.

The chain couples TRBV12-3 or TRBV12-4 to TRBJ1-2; unclear D gene. This CDR3 region has 14 residues. Trimming left V 0 bases short and J 4 bases short, with 9 bases between. Written as DNA, the CDR3 is TGTGCCAGCAGTTTAGCGCTCAGGAGCTATGGCTACACCTTC. This gives the protein CASSLALRSYGYTF.

This clonotype showed up many times. The V call is TRBV20-1, the J call TRBJ2-3; D not resolved. CDR1 and CDR2 from the germline V gene are DFQATT and SNEGSKA (reference sequence). The germline V and J ends were trimmed by 7 bases and 4 bases, with 18 bases remaining between them. This CDR3 spans 14 amino acids. This CDR3 is CSVRSVARADTQYF. For the CDR3, the DNA is TGCAGTGTTCGTTCGGTGGCACGCGCAGATACGCAGTATTTT.

This rearrangement joins TRBV6-5 to TRBJ2-5, with 7 bases lining up with TRBD2. With V trimmed by 2 bases and J by 5 bases, 17 bases remained unmatched. The germline V gene encodes CDR1 MNHEY and CDR2 SVGAGI. The CDR3 length is 18 residues. DNA of the CDR3: TGTGCCAGCAGTTACCGGTCAGGCAATAGGTTGGGAGGGGAGACCCAGTACTTC. This codes for CASSYRSGNRLGGETQYF.